Sequencing of this T cell receptor (beta chain) was carried out in a study of cytomegalovirus exposure and HLA in healthy donors. There are 15 residues in the CDR3. The J segment lost 5 bases and the V segment lost 1 base, leaving 6 bases of the junction unmatched. In germline, CDR1 is SGHAT, CDR2 FQNNGV. The study drew the donors from its roughly 120-subject validation cohort, separate from the approximately 690-subject first cohort. Clones were sequenced by immunoSEQ multiplex PCR, and TCRdb holds only the in-frame ones, with some missing. The table includes around 300,000 clones, about 86% detected once.

The sample was PBMCs. The J gene is TRBJ2-7, the V gene TRBV11-2; 9 nucleotides agree with TRBD1. The clonotype originates from a woman younger than 30 in good health and CMV-seronegative. CDR3 in DNA: TGTGCCAGCAGCTTAGGGGACAGGGAGTACGACGAGCAGTACTTC. Translation: CASSLGDREYDEQYF.